The source of this TCR beta chain is a study of CD8+ T cells in alopecia areata. Findings and caveats of the study: Tofacitinib significantly brought down scalp clonality and expanded CD8+ clones among top 100. Persistence in scalp and blood during tofacitinib was observed for many expanded lesional clones.

Following RNA extraction, reverse transcription yielded cDNA that acted as the sequencing template. Clones were read by immunoSEQ multiplex PCR, and TCRdb kept only the in-frame ones, dropping some. The sample consists of 140,000 to 150,000 clones, roughly 52% of them appearing once. The V end was cut by 5 bases, the J end by 1 base, with 12 bases between. The V gene's germline CDR1 is SEHNR and CDR2 FQNEAQ (reference sequence). CDR3 length: 14 amino acids. The treatment denotes: oral pan-JAK inhibitor, 5-10 mg twice daily. This clone was seen only a few times. The antigen is undetermined. Here the sequenced sample was CD8+ T cells sorted from blood, taken at week 4, from a patient treated with tofacitinib. The TCR comes from a human donor with alopecia areata. The rearrangement links TRBV7-9 to TRBJ2-7; D might be TRBD2 (5 bases). The chain's CDR3 is CASSRLEVSYEQYF. Here the CDR3 DNA reads TGTGCCAGCAGCCGCCTGGAGGTATCCTACGAGCAGTACTTC.